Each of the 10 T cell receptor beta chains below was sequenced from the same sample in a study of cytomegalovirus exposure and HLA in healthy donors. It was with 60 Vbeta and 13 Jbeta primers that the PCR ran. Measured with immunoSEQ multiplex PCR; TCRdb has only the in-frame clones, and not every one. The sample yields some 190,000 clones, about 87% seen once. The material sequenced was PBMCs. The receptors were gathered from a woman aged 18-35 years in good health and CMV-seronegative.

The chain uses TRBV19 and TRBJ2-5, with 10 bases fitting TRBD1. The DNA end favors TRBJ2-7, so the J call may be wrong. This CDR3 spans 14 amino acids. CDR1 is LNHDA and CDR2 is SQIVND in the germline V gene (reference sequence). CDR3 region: CASSRGQGYYEQYF. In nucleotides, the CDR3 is TGTGCCAGTAGTAGGGGACAGGGGTACTACGAGCAGTACTTC.

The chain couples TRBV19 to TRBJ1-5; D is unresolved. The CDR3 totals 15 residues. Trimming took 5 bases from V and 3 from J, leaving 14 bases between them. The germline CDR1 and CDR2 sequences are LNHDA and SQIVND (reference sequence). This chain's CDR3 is CASSPDGMDNQPQHF. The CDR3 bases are TGTGCCAGTAGTCCTGACGGGATGGACAATCAGCCCCAGCATTTT.

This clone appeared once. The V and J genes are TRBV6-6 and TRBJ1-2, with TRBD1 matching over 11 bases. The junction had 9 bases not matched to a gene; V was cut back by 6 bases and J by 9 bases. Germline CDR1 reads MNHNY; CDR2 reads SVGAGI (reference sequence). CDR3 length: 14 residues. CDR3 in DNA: TGTGCCAGCAGCCCCGGGACAGGGGGGAGGAGCTACACCTTC. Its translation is CASSPGTGGRSYTF.

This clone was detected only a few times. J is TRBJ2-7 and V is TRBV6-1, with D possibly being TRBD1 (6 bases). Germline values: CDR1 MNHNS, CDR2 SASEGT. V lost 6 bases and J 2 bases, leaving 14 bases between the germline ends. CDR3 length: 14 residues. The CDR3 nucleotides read TGTGCCAGCAGCCTCCGGGACACCACCTACGAGCAGTACTTC. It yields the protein CASSLRDTTYEQYF.

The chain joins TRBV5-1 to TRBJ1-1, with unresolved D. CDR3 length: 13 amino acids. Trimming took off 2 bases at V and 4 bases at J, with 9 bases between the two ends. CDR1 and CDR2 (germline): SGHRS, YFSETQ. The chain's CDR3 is CASSFSGTTEAFF. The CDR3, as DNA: TGCGCCAGCAGCTTCTCAGGTACCACTGAAGCTTTCTTT.

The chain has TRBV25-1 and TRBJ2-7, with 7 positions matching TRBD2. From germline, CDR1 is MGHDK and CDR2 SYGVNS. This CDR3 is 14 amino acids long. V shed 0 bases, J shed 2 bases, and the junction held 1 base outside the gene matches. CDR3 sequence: CASSEYSGPYEQYF. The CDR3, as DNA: TGTGCCAGCAGTGAATATAGCGGGCCCTACGAGCAGTACTTC.

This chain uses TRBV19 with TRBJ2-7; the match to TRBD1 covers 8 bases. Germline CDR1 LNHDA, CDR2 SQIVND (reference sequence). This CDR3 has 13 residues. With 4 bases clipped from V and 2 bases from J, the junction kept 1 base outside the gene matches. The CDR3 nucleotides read TGTGCCAGTAGTACACAGGGGGCCTACGAGCAGTACTTC. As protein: CASSTQGAYEQYF.

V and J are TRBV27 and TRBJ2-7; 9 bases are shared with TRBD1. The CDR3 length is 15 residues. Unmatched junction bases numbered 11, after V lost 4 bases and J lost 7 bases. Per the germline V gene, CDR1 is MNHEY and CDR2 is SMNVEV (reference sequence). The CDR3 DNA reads TGTGCCAGCAGTTCGGACCGGGACAGGGTTTTTGAGCAGTACTTC. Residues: CASSSDRDRVFEQYF.

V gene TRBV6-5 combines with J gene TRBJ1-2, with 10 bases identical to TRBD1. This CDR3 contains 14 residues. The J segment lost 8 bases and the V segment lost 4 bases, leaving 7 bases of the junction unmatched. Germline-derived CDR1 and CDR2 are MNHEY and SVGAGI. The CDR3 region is CASSFRQGAGGYTF. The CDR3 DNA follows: TGTGCCAGCAGTTTTCGACAGGGGGCTGGCGGCTACACCTTC.

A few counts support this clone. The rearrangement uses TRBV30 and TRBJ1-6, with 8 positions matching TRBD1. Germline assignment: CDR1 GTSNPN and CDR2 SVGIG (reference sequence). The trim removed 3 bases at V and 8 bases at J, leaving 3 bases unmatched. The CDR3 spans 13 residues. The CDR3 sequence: CAWSRQGYSPLHF. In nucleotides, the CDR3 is TGTGCCTGGAGCCGACAGGGGTATTCACCCCTCCACTTT.